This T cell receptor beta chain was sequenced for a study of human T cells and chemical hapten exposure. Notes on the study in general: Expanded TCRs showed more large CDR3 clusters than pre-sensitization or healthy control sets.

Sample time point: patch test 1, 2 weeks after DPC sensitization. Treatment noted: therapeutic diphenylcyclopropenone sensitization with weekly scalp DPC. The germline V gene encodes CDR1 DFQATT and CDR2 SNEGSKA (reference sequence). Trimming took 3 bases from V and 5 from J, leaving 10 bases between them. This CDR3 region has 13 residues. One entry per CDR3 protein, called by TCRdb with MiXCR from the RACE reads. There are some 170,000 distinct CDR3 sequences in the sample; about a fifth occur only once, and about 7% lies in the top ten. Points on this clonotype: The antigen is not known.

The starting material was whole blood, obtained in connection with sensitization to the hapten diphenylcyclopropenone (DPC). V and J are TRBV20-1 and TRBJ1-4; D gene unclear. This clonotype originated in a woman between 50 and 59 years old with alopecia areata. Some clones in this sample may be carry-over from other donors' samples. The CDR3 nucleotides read TGCAGTGCTAGCACCGGACCGAATGAAAAACTGTTTTTT. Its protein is CSASTGPNEKLFF.